This T cell receptor beta chain was documented in a study of cytomegalovirus exposure and HLA in healthy donors. Findings of the study overall: When analyzed later, a missense DCLRE1C variant was found to be linked to TCR beta V- and J-gene trimming. An analysis that came later showed most CMV-associated TCR beta chains appearing HLA-restricted.

The PCR had 60 Vbeta and 13 Jbeta primers. The data were produced by immunoSEQ multiplex PCR, yet TCRdb's version contains in-frame clones alone and is incomplete. The table has more than 85,000 clones, roughly 80% seen once. To note about this clone: Its specificity is not known.

The CDR3 sequence is 16 residues long. Looked up from germline, CDR1 is SGHDT and CDR2 is YYEEEE. Between the trimmed V and J ends, which lost 0 bases and 1 base, there was a span of 8 bases. The source of this sequence is a young man in good health and CMV-seropositive. Specimen: PBMCs. The chain links TRBV5-6 to TRBJ1-6; D gene unclear. The CDR3 region is CASSLVGESYNSPLHF. Written as DNA, the CDR3 is TGTGCCAGCAGCTTGGTCGGGGAGTCCTATAATTCACCCCTCCACTTT.